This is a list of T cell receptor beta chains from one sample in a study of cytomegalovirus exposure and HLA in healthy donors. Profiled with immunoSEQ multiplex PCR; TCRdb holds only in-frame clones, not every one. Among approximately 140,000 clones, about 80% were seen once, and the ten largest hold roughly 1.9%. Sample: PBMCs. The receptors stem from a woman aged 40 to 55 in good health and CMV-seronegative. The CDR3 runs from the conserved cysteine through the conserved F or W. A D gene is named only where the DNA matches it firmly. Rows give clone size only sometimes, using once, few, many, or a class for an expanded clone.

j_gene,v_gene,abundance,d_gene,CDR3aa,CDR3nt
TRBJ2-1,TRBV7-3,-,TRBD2,CASSRTSGVSYNEQFF,TGTGCCAGCAGCCGGACTAGCGGGGTCTCCTACAATGAGCAGTTCTTC
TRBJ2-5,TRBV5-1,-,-,CASSPGPGRETQYF,TGCGCCAGCAGCCCAGGTCCGGGAAGGGAGACCCAGTACTTC
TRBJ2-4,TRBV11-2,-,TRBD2,CASSLVGTSGRDIQYF,TGTGCCAGCAGCTTAGTTGGGACTAGCGGGAGGGACATTCAGTACTTC
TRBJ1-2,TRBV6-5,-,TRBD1,CASSLRTGLYGYTF,TGTGCCAGCAGTTTACGGACAGGTTTATATGGCTACACCTTC
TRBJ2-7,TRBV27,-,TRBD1,CASRTKPGTGFYEQYF,TGTGCCAGCAGAACAAAACCCGGGACAGGGTTCTACGAGCAGTACTTC
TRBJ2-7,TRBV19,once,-,CATSDRDKLHF,TGTGCCACTAGTGACCGGGACAAACTTCACTTC
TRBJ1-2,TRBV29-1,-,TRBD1,CSVGDRVYGYTF,TGCAGCGTTGGCGACAGGGTCTACGGCTACACCTTC
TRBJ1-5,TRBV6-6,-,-,CASSSQSNQPQHF,TGTGCCAGCAGTTCGCAGAGCAATCAGCCCCAGCATTTT
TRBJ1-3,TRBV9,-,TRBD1,CASSPRDRGIRVGNTIYF,TGTGCCAGCAGCCCCCGGGACAGGGGTATCCGGGTAGGAAACACCATATATTTT
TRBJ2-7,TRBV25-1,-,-,CAREFYGSFKRPYEQYF,TGTGCCAGGGAATTTTACGGGAGTTTTAAACGGCCCTACGAGCAGTACTTC
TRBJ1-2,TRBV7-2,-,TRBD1,CASSLVGWGQGSGYTF,TGTGCCAGCAGCTTAGTTGGGTGGGGACAGGGGTCGGGCTACACCTTC
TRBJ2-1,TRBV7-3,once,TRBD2,CASSLTLAGGLDEQFF,TGTGCCAGCAGCTTAACTTTAGCGGGAGGGTTGGATGAGCAGTTCTTC
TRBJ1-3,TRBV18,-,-,CASSPWEPTTSIYF,TGTGCCAGCTCCCCATGGGAACCGACTACTTCCATATATTTT
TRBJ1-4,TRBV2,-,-,CASSEKGGEKLFF,TGTGCCAGCAGTGAGAAAGGGGGTGAAAAACTGTTTTTT
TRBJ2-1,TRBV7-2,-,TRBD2,CASSGAGGNRDEQFF,TGTGCCAGCAGCGGGGCGGGAGGTAACCGGGATGAGCAGTTCTTC
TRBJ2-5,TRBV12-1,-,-,CASSFRERASGTEIPGNQETQYF,TGTGCCAGCAGCTTTCGCGAGAGGGCTAGCGGGACAGAGATCCCAGGCAACCAAGAGACCCAGTACTTC
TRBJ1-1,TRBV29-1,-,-,CSALSTANTEAFF,TGCAGCGCTCTGTCAACAGCGAACACTGAAGCTTTCTTT
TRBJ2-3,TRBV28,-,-,CASSLSGSTDTQYF,TGTGCCAGCAGTTTATCCGGGAGCACAGATACGCAGTATTTT
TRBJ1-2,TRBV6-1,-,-,CASSEAPATGRYGYTF,TGTGCCAGCAGTGAAGCACCAGCCACAGGACGCTATGGCTACACCTTC
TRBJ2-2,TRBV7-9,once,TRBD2,CASSLNQRGNTGELFF,TGTGCCAGCAGCTTAAACCAGCGGGGTAACACCGGGGAGCTGTTTTTT
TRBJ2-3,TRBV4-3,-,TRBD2,CASSQVLAGGTDTQYF,TGCGCCAGCAGCCAAGTGCTAGCGGGAGGAACAGATACGCAGTATTTT
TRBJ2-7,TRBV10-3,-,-,CAIRQEYEQYF,TGTGCCATCAGGCAAGAGTACGAGCAGTACTTC
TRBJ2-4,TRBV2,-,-,CASSEVGGGKNIQYF,TGTGCCAGCAGTGAGGTGGGAGGAGGCAAAAACATTCAGTACTTC
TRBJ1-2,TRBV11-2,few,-,CASSLEKGVWGYTF,TGTGCCAGCAGCTTAGAAAAGGGGGTATGGGGCTACACCTTC
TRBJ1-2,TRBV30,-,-,CAWSRREGGYTF,TGTGCCTGGAGTCGGAGGGAAGGGGGCTACACCTTC
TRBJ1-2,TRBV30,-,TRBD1,CAWSRRTGGYTF,TGTGCCTGGAGCAGACGGACAGGCGGCTACACCTTC
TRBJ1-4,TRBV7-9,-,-,CSSSPQDSSSLEKLFF,TGTTCCAGCAGCCCACAGGACAGCAGTTCCCTAGAAAAACTGTTTTTT
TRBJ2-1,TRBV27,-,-,CASSADFSSYNEQFF,TGTGCCAGCAGTGCCGACTTCAGCTCCTACAATGAGCAGTTCTTC
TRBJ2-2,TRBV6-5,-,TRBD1,CASSYSSGGKGGELFF,TGTGCCAGCAGTTACTCTTCAGGGGGCAAGGGCGGGGAGCTGTTTTTT
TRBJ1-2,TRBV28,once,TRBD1,CASRPQGEPLYGYTF,TGTGCCAGCAGGCCACAGGGGGAGCCTCTCTATGGCTACACCTTC
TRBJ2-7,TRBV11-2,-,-,CASSPGGSQGSYEQYF,TGTGCCAGCAGCCCAGGGGGGAGCCAGGGAAGCTACGAGCAGTACTTC
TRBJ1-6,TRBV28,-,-,CASYQGISYNSPLHF,TGTGCCAGCTATCAGGGGATTTCCTATAATTCACCCCTCCACTTT
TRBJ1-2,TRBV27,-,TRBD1,CASSLAGGKGGYTF,TGTGCCAGCAGTTTAGCAGGGGGCAAGGGTGGCTACACCTTC
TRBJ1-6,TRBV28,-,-,CASSGGPIHGSPLHF,TGTGCCAGCAGTGGGGGCCCAATACATGGGTCACCCCTCCACTTT
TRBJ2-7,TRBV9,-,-,CASSGIPGLLYEQYF,TGTGCCAGCAGCGGAATCCCGGGTTTACTTTACGAGCAGTACTTC
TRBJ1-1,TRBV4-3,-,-,CASSQVSTGPEAFF,TGCGCCAGCAGCCAAGTTTCCACAGGGCCTGAAGCTTTCTTT
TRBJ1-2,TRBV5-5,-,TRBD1,CASSLAGGYGYTF,TGTGCCAGCAGCTTGGCAGGGGGCTATGGCTACACCTTC
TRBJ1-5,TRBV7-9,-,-,CASSLGAGGLGVSPQHF,TGTGCCAGCAGCTTAGGCGCGGGGGGGCTTGGGGTATCGCCCCAGCATTTT
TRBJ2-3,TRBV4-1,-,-,CASSYRSSDTQYF,TGCGCCAGCAGCTACAGATCATCAGATACGCAGTATTTT
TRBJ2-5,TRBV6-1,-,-,CASTTTKETQYF,TGTGCCAGCACCACCACAAAAGAGACCCAGTACTTC
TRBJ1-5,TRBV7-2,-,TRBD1,CASSHDRGRNQPQHF,TGTGCCAGCAGCCACGACAGGGGGCGGAATCAGCCCCAGCATTTT
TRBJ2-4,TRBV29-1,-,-,CSVAPLAKNIQYF,TGCAGCGTGGCCCCTCTGGCCAAAAACATTCAGTACTTC
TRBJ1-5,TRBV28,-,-,CASRTDTYQPQHF,TGTGCCAGCAGAACCGACACTTATCAGCCCCAGCATTTT
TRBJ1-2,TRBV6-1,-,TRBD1,CASSRDRGYGYTF,TGTGCCAGCAGTCGGGACAGGGGGTATGGCTACACCTTC
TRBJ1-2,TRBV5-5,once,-,CASSPPGLRGYTF,TGTGCCAGCAGCCCCCCAGGGCTTCGCGGCTACACCTTC